This T cell receptor (beta chain) was found in a study of PD-L1 blockade in urothelial cancer. About the study: Males with bladder-origin urothelial cancer made up about 85% of the roughly 29 patients. Blood-derived samples held a median approximately 150,000 T cells.

This CDR3 contains 14 residues. V was shortened by 3 bases and J by 5 bases, with 13 bases between the two germline ends. CDR1 and CDR2 (germline): MGHRA, YSYEKL. Time point here: peripheral blood 6 weeks after treatment start. The table came from immunoSEQ multiplex PCR; TCRdb's copy has only in-frame clones and leaves some out. This table has 35,000 to 40,000 clones, around nine tenths appearing once. This specimen consisted of PBMCs, obtained around atezolizumab (anti-PD-L1) treatment. The chain recombines TRBV4-1 with TRBJ1-1, with D possibly matching TRBD1 (6 bases). The origin of this receptor is a man between 60 and 75 years old with urothelial cancer. The chain's CDR3 is CASSHKQGFTEAFF. DNA for the CDR3: TGCGCCAGCAGCCACAAACAGGGATTTACTGAAGCTTTCTTT.